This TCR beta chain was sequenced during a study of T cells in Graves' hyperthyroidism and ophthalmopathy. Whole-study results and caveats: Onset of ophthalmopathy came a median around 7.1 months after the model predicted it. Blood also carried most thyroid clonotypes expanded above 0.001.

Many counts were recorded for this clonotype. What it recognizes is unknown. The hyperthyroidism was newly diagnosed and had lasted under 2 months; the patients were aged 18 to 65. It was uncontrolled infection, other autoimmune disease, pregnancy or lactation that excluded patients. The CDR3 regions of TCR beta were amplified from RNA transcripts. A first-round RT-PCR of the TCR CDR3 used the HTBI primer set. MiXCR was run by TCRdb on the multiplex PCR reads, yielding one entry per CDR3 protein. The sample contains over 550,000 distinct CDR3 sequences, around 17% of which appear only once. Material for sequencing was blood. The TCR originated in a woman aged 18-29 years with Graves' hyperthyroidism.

The CDR3 loop is CASSGGLAETYEQYF. The CDR3 nucleotides are TGTGCCAGCAGCGGGGGACTAGCGGAGACCTACGAGCAGTACTTC. The chain has TRBV5-5 and TRBJ2-7, with 11 bases that match TRBD2. Looked up from germline, CDR1 is SGHKS and CDR2 is YYEKEE (reference sequence). This CDR3 is 15 amino acids long. Trimming at V came to 4 bases and at J to 2 bases, leaving 5 bases not matched to a gene.